One and the same sample provided the 24 T cell receptor beta chains below, sequenced in a study of lymphopenia after photon versus proton radiotherapy. Sequencing was performed with immunoSEQ multiplex PCR; in TCRdb, only in-frame clones are kept and a portion is missing. The sample records more than 20,000 clones, roughly 85% being singletons. Sample: peripheral blood, taken from a patient treated with photon-based radiotherapy. These receptor sequences come from a man in his 60s with pancreatic cancer.

This sequence joins TRBV6-1 and TRBJ2-1; 7 bases fit TRBD1. CDR3 length equals 15 residues. V gave up 0 bases and J gave up 8 bases; unmatched junction bases: 7. The V gene's germline CDR1 is MNHNS and CDR2 SASEGT. The CDR3 region has the DNA TGTGCCAGCAGTGAAGCAGGGGGCCCTTGGGATGAGCAGTTCTTC. Its translation: CASSEAGGPWDEQFF.

This clone was recorded only once. This chain uses TRBV19 with TRBJ2-5; 7 bases are a match to TRBD2. The CDR3 spans 16 residues. Unmatched junction bases numbered 13, after V lost 5 bases and J lost 4 bases. CDR1 is LNHDA and CDR2 is SQIVND in the germline V gene (reference sequence). CDR3 nucleotide sequence: TGTGCCAGTAGTCCCTCCACCGGACTAGAGGCAGAGACCCAGTACTTC. Its protein product is CASSPSTGLEAETQYF.

This clone was seen once. V gene TRBV19 combines with J gene TRBJ2-6; D not resolved. This CDR3 has 14 amino acids. The germline V and J ends were trimmed by 9 bases and 0 bases, with 9 bases remaining between them. Germline V gene sequence: CDR1 LNHDA, CDR2 SQIVND (reference sequence). DNA for the CDR3: TGTGCCAGCTCTAGGGCCTCTGGGGCCAACGTCCTGACTTTC. Protein: CASSRASGANVLTF.

This clone was seen only once. The gene calls are TRBV11-2 and TRBJ2-6; D gene ambiguous. This CDR3 region has 13 residues. V lost 5 bases and J 2 bases, leaving 4 bases between the germline ends. The germline gives CDR1 SGHAT, CDR2 FQNNGV. In DNA form, the CDR3 reads TGTGCCAGCAGCGAGCCTGGGGCCAACGTCCTGACTTTC. Protein sequence: CASSEPGANVLTF.

The chain joins TRBV14 to TRBJ1-4; tentatively, D is TRBD1 (5 bases). V dropped 4 bases and J dropped 4 bases, with 7 bases sitting between them. In germline, CDR1 is SGHDN, CDR2 FVKESK. The CDR3 contains 13 residues. CDR3 coding DNA: TGTGCCAGCAGCCGACAGTTTAATGAAAAACTGTTTTTT. The encoded protein is CASSRQFNEKLFF.

The CDR3 protein is CASSVQKTPDRQFF. The CDR3, as DNA: TGTGCCAGCAGTGTTCAGAAAACCCCGGACAGACAGTTCTTC. V usage is TRBV6-1 and J usage is TRBJ2-1, with TRBD1 as a possible D gene (6 bases). The CDR3 extends over 14 amino acids. V gave up 4 bases and J gave up 13 bases, with 20 bases separating them. Germline V gene lookup returns CDR1 MNHNS and CDR2 SASEGT.

This chain joins TRBV6-4 and TRBJ1-1; TRBD1 might be the D (6 bases). V was shortened by 3 bases and J by 1 base, with 9 bases between the two germline ends. The CDR3 has 14 residues. The germline V gene encodes CDR1 MRHNA and CDR2 SNTAGT. CDR3 nucleotide sequence: TGTGCCAGCAGTGATACGGACAGGAACACTGAAGCTTTCTTT. Translated, it gives CASSDTDRNTEAFF.

The chain uses TRBV7-9 and TRBJ1-6; 7 positions match TRBD1. The CDR3 contains 15 residues. V shed 5 bases and J 6 bases; nucleotides not matched to a gene: 7. Germline assignment: CDR1 SEHNR and CDR2 FQNEAQ (reference sequence). Written as DNA, the CDR3 is TGTGCCAGCAGCCTAAGACAGGGAGGTAATTCACCCCTCCACTTT. Encoded protein: CASSLRQGGNSPLHF.

CDR3 bases: TGTGCCAGCTCACCCCAAGAGACCCAGTACTTC. Encoded protein: CASSPQETQYF. This chain links TRBV18 with TRBJ2-5, with D unclear. The CDR3 is 11 residues long. From germline, CDR1 is KGHSH and CDR2 LQKENI. Trimming removed 3 bases from V and 1 base from J, with 0 bases in between.

The CDR3 DNA reads TGTGCCAGCAGTTACCATAGGAAACGGGGATCCTATGGCTACACCTTC. Its translation: CASSYHRKRGSYGYTF. The chain couples TRBV6-5 to TRBJ1-2; D is uncertain. This CDR3 is 16 amino acids long. CDR1 and CDR2 from the germline V gene are MNHEY and SVGAGI. Trimming stripped 2 bases from V and 4 bases from J, with 17 bases between.

There are a few counts of this clone. The chain combines TRBV7-6 with TRBJ1-1; D unclear. The ends were cut back, 5 bases at V and 1 base at J, with 14 bases in the middle. This CDR3 region has 15 residues. Germline V CDR1 and CDR2: SGHVS, FNYEAQ. This chain's CDR3 is CASSPGNGWNTEAFF. CDR3 DNA sequence: TGTGCCAGCAGCCCAGGCAACGGCTGGAACACTGAAGCTTTCTTT.

The chain employs TRBV11-3 and TRBJ2-2; D unresolved. The V gene lost 0 bases and the J gene lost 1 base, with 0 bases spanning the gap. The germline gives CDR1 SGHNT, CDR2 YENEEA. The CDR3 is 13 residues long. The DNA for the CDR3 is TGTGCCAGCAGCTTAGAGAACACCGGGGAGCTGTTTTTT. Protein product: CASSLENTGELFF.

This clone was detected only once. V is TRBV5-1 and J is TRBJ2-1; 8 bases align to TRBD1. This CDR3 region has 14 residues. Per the germline V gene, CDR1 is SGHRS and CDR2 is YFSETQ. J was trimmed by 5 bases and V by 7 bases; bases with no gene match: 8. The CDR3 sequence is CASSRGRADNEQFF. In DNA, the CDR3 is TGCGCCAGCTCCAGGGGGCGCGCGGACAATGAGCAGTTCTTC.

The chain has TRBV6-5 and TRBJ2-5; D is unresolved. Near its end, the DNA agrees better with TRBJ2-7, so the J call may be wrong. Germline CDR1 MNHEY, CDR2 SVGAGI. The CDR3 is 11 residues long. The CDR3 here is CASSAGYEQYF. CDR3 bases: TGTGCCAGCAGTGCCGGCTACGAGCAGTACTTC.

The chain has TRBV6-5 and TRBJ1-5; 8 bases agree with TRBD1. The V gene's germline CDR1 is MNHEY and CDR2 SVGAGI. V shed 2 bases and J 4 bases; nucleotides not matched to a gene: 4. The CDR3 has 15 amino acids. This chain's CDR3 is CASSYGTGPNQPQHF. The CDR3 bases are TGTGCCAGCAGTTACGGGACAGGTCCTAATCAGCCCCAGCATTTT.

V gene TRBV10-1 combines with J gene TRBJ1-1; 9 bases fit TRBD1. Germline V CDR1 and CDR2: WNHNN, SYGVQD (reference sequence). The CDR3 runs to 16 residues. V trimming: 3 bases; J trimming: 4 bases; junction bases outside the gene matches: 9. DNA for the CDR3: TGCGCCAGCAGTGATGATCCGGGACAGGGAGCCACTGAAGCTTTCTTT. Residues: CASSDDPGQGATEAFF.

The V call is TRBV30, the J call TRBJ1-2, with a weak D call TRBD1 (6 bases). The CDR3 is 13 residues long. Germline V lookup: CDR1 GTSNPN, CDR2 SVGIG (reference sequence). Trimming pared 7 bases from V and 8 bases from J, leaving 20 bases between. Here the CDR3 reads CASLPGTLYGYTF. CDR3 in DNA: TGTGCCTCCCTTCCCGGGACATTATACGGCTACACCTTC.

V gene TRBV30 combines with J gene TRBJ2-6; D is ambiguous. V was trimmed by 5 bases and J by 2 bases, leaving 10 bases between them. The length of the CDR3 is 14 residues. CDR1 is GTSNPN and CDR2 is SVGIG in the germline V gene (reference sequence). CDR3 in DNA: TGTGCCTGGGACCGGCGACCTGGGGCCAACGTCCTGACTTTC. As protein: CAWDRRPGANVLTF.

The rearrangement joins TRBV5-1 to TRBJ1-4; 9 bases fit TRBD1. Germline CDR1 SGHRS, CDR2 YFSETQ. This CDR3 contains 17 residues. V lost 4 bases to trimming and J lost 0 bases; unmatched junction nucleotides: 7. This chain's CDR3 is CASSQGQGLATNEKLFF. The DNA of the CDR3 is TGCGCCAGCAGCCAGGGACAGGGTCTTGCAACTAATGAAAAACTGTTTTTT.

The chain links TRBV7-2 to TRBJ1-3; TRBD1 might be the D (6 bases). The V and J ends lost 3 bases and 2 bases respectively, with 8 bases between them. This CDR3 is 14 amino acids long. Germline loops: CDR1 SGHTA, CDR2 FQGNSA. CDR3 nucleotides: TGTGCCAGCAGCTTCAGACAGGCTGGAAACACCATATATTTT. Translation: CASSFRQAGNTIYF.

This chain connects TRBV18 to TRBJ2-5; the D is unclear. The CDR3 is 14 amino acids. The V gene's germline CDR1 is KGHSH and CDR2 LQKENI. V lost 0 bases and J 5 bases, leaving 10 bases between the germline ends. The CDR3 DNA reads TGTGCCAGCTCACCACCGTTCCCGTCGGAGACCCAGTACTTC. It yields the protein CASSPPFPSETQYF.

This clone has a handful of counts. V usage is TRBV5-1 and J usage is TRBJ1-3; D is unresolved. Germline values: CDR1 SGHRS, CDR2 YFSETQ. V lost 4 bases, J lost 3 bases, and 2 bases lay in between. CDR3 length equals 11 residues. The DNA for the CDR3 is TGCGCCAGCAGCGATGGAAACACCATATATTTT. This gives the protein CASSDGNTIYF.

V and J are TRBV6-5 and TRBJ1-2, with TRBD1 matching 8 bases. Looked up from germline, CDR1 is MNHEY and CDR2 is SVGAGI. The CDR3 consists of 14 residues. With V trimmed by 0 bases and J by 4 bases, 1 base remained unmatched. The CDR3 DNA sequence: TGTGCCAGCAGTTACTCTGGACAGGGCTATGGCTACACCTTC. It specifies CASSYSGQGYGYTF.

As DNA, the CDR3 is TGTGCCAGTAGTATCTGGCGGCAGGGGAATCAGCCCCAGCATTTT. It translates to CASSIWRQGNQPQHF. V and J are TRBV19 and TRBJ1-5; the D gene is possibly TRBD1 (6 bases). Germline V gives CDR1 LNHDA, CDR2 SQIVND (reference sequence). V was clipped by 3 bases and J by 4 bases, with 13 bases between them. This CDR3 spans 15 amino acids.